This TCR beta chain was recovered during a study of cytomegalovirus exposure and HLA in healthy donors. Primers included in the PCR were 60 Vbeta and 13 Jbeta primers. Clones were read by immunoSEQ multiplex PCR, and TCRdb kept only the in-frame ones, dropping some. The data show about 190,000 clones, roughly 76% seen once. Trimming at V came to 6 bases and at J to 4 bases, leaving 10 bases not matched to a gene. CDR3 size: 15 residues. Germline V gives CDR1 SGHDT, CDR2 YYEEEE. This clone was detected only once. The origin of this receptor is a man aged 40-49 years in good health and CMV-seropositive. The sample was PBMCs. The chain employs TRBV5-6 and TRBJ1-5, with 7 bases aligning to TRBD1. The CDR3 sequence is CASTNWGTVNQPQHF. The CDR3 DNA reads TGTGCCAGCACTAATTGGGGGACAGTTAATCAGCCCCAGCATTTT.